This TCR beta chain was obtained from a study of blood T cell repertoires in COVID-19. In terms of age and location, participants ranged from roughly 18 to 100 years and lived in about 25 US areas. The assay was immunoSEQ multiplex PCR, and TCRdb's table has in-frame clones only and misses some. Seen here are hundreds of thousands of clones, 70% to 90% observed once, and the top ten hold 0.75% to 1%. The sample consisted of PBMCs or T cells enriched from blood (not recorded which). The TCR was taken from a woman aged 25 to 39 who had recovered from COVID-19.

Here the CDR3 DNA reads TGCGCCAGCAGCCAAGATCATTTGCGGGGGGAGCAGTTCTTC. Its translation: CASSQDHLRGEQFF. V gene TRBV4-3 combines with J gene TRBJ2-1, with 7 bases matching TRBD2. Germline V gives CDR1 LGHNA, CDR2 YSLEER. This CDR3 contains 14 residues. V shed 0 bases, J shed 10 bases, and the junction held 6 bases outside the gene matches.